These 30 T cell receptor beta chains share one sample of origin, sequenced in a study of radiotherapy plus CTLA-4 blockade in lung cancer. Sequencing used immunoSEQ multiplex PCR; TCRdb keeps in-frame clones, though not all of them. The sample lists about 110,000 clones, 85% seen once, with approximately 2.5% in the top ten. Sequenced here: peripheral blood, sampled from a patient treated with radiotherapy plus ipilimumab. The receptors shown here come from a human donor with non-small cell lung cancer that progressed on radiotherapy plus ipilimumab. Some clones in this sample may be carry-over from other donors' samples.

This clone was observed once. The chain employs TRBV5-4 and TRBJ1-5; TRBD1 might be the D (6 bases). Germline-derived CDR1 and CDR2 are SGHNT and YYREEE (reference sequence). This CDR3 comprises 15 residues. V was pared by 1 base and J by 3 bases, with 11 bases between. The CDR3 DNA reads TGTGCCAGCAGCTTGAAGGGGGACACCAATCAGCCCCAGCATTTT. Its protein is CASSLKGDTNQPQHF. The full variable domain, in which reference TRBV5-4 and TRBJ1-5 provide the parts outside the CDR3, is ETGVTQSPTHLIKTRGQQVTLRCSSQSGHNTVSWYQQALGQGPQFIFQYYREEENGRGNFPPRFSGLQFPNYSSELNVNALELDDSALYLCASSLKGDTNQPQHFGDGTRLSIL.

This chain links TRBV7-2 with TRBJ2-3; no firm D call. V shed 5 bases and J shed 6 bases, with 12 bases lying between them. Germline V gene data show CDR1 as SGHTA and CDR2 as FQGNSA. The CDR3 is 13 amino acids. The CDR3 sequence: CASSPPGQDTQYF. CDR3 DNA: TGTGCCAGCAGCCCCCCCGGGCAGGATACGCAGTATTTT.

The chain links TRBV19 to TRBJ1-2, with D hard to call. The CDR3 is made up of 12 amino acids. Germline CDR1 is LNHDA and CDR2 is SQIVND (reference sequence). The V and J ends lost 5 bases and 4 bases respectively, with 8 bases between them. The CDR3 loop is CASSSRSYGYTF. The DNA for the CDR3 is TGTGCCAGTAGTTCCAGGTCCTATGGCTACACCTTC.

The V gene is TRBV19, the J gene TRBJ1-1, with no clear D. CDR3 length: 15 amino acids. Germline lookup yields CDR1 LNHDA and CDR2 SQIVND (reference sequence). V dropped 1 base and J dropped 3 bases, with 12 bases sitting between them. CDR3 loop: CASSIVRGRDTEAFF. CDR3 sequence (DNA): TGTGCCAGTAGTATAGTCCGGGGTAGGGACACTGAAGCTTTCTTT.

The rearrangement uses TRBV19 and TRBJ1-5; D may be TRBD1 (5 bases). The CDR3 consists of 17 residues. Germline loops: CDR1 LNHDA, CDR2 SQIVND (reference sequence). Trimming left V 4 bases short and J 5 bases short, with 21 bases between. CDR3 DNA: TGTGCCAGTAGTAGACCCCGACAGCTCCAGTTCGATCAGCCCCAGCATTTT. Protein: CASSRPRQLQFDQPQHF.

The rearrangement uses TRBV29-1 and TRBJ2-3; D is uncertain. The CDR3 length is 13 residues. CDR1 is SQVTM, CDR2 ANQGSEA, per germline. V lost 1 base and J 2 bases, leaving 7 bases between the germline ends. CDR3 in DNA: TGCAGCGTTGAAGCCTTGAACACAGATACGCAGTATTTT. Its protein is CSVEALNTDTQYF.

This chain links TRBV5-1 with TRBJ2-5; perhaps TRBD2 as D (6 bases). CDR1 and CDR2 (germline): SGHRS, YFSETQ. V gave up 0 bases and J gave up 5 bases, with 17 bases separating them. This CDR3 is built from 16 residues. CDR3 protein: CASSLGGTGGSETQYF. The CDR3, as DNA: TGCGCCAGCAGCTTGGGGGGTACCGGGGGATCTGAGACCCAGTACTTC. Drawing the rest from reference TRBV5-1 and TRBJ2-5, the complete variable domain is KAGVTQTPRYLIKTRGQQVTLSCSPISGHRSVSWYQQTPGQGLQFLFEYFSETQRNKGNFPGRFSGRQFSNSRSEMNVSTLELGDSALYLCASSLGGTGGSETQYFGPGTRLLVL.

The J gene is TRBJ2-1, the V gene TRBV27, with 8 bases identical to TRBD2. The ends lost 3 bases at V and 3 bases at J; junction bases unmatched: 4. The CDR3 has 15 residues. CDR1 is MNHEY, CDR2 SMNVEV, per germline (reference sequence). CDR3 sequence reads: CASSLGSGGYNEQFF. CDR3 coding DNA: TGTGCCAGCAGTTTGGGGAGCGGGGGCTACAATGAGCAGTTCTTC.

The count of this clone is one. This chain uses TRBV2 with TRBJ2-3; D is unclear. Germline V CDR1 and CDR2: SNHLY, FYNNEI. The CDR3 length is 12 residues. Between the trimmed V and J ends, which lost 6 bases and 4 bases, there was a span of 8 bases. CDR3 loop: CASRPESDTQYF. CDR3 nucleotides: TGTGCCAGCAGGCCAGAGTCAGATACGCAGTATTTT.

The rearrangement uses TRBV15 and TRBJ2-3; 9 bases line up with TRBD2. Trimming removed 3 bases from V and 7 bases from J; junction bases left unmatched: 11. CDR1 is LNHNV, CDR2 YYDKDF, per germline (reference sequence). CDR3 size: 16 residues. DNA of the CDR3: TGTGCCACCAGCAGTGGGGTGGCGGGGGGGACAAATACGCAGTATTTT. It codes for CATSSGVAGGTNTQYF.

The V and J genes are TRBV15 and TRBJ2-5; no firm D call. The CDR3 is 14 residues long. V dropped 3 bases and J dropped 0 bases, with 8 bases sitting between them. Germline V gene data show CDR1 as LNHNV and CDR2 as YYDKDF (reference sequence). The CDR3 DNA follows: TGTGCCACCAGCAGTAGGCGGTACCAAGAGACCCAGTACTTC. Its protein is CATSSRRYQETQYF. Full variable domain (missing parts from reference TRBV15 and TRBJ2-5): DAMVIQNPRYQVTQFGKPVTLSCSQTLNHNVMYWYQQKSSQAPKLLFHYYDKDFNNEADTPDNFQSRRPNTSFCFLDIRSPGLGDTAMYLCATSSRRYQETQYFGPGTRLLVL.

The chain is built from TRBV6-5 and TRBJ1-6; no clear D gene. The CDR3 loop spans 13 amino acids. The V end was cut by 2 bases, the J end by 7 bases, with 6 bases between. CDR1 and CDR2 (germline): MNHEY, SVGAGI. The CDR3 DNA follows: TGTGCCAGCAGTTACAACCGGAATTCACCCCTCCACTTT. It is translated as CASSYNRNSPLHF.

J is TRBJ1-5 and V is TRBV7-2; D not certain. Germline values: CDR1 SGHTA, CDR2 FQGNSA. The CDR3 loop spans 15 amino acids. Trimming took 1 base from V and 5 from J, leaving 12 bases between them. The chain's CDR3 is CASSLGSRMDQPQHF. Written as DNA, the CDR3 is TGTGCCAGCAGCTTAGGCTCTCGCATGGATCAGCCCCAGCATTTT.

The chain has TRBV10-1 and TRBJ1-1; perhaps TRBD1 as D (5 bases). The CDR3 is made up of 14 amino acids. Germline V gene data show CDR1 as WNHNN and CDR2 as SYGVQD (reference sequence). Trimming left V 8 bases short and J 0 bases short, with 13 bases between. CDR3: CASLHLRVNTEAFF. As DNA, the CDR3 is TGCGCCAGCCTACATCTCAGGGTGAACACTGAAGCTTTCTTT.

CDR3 DNA sequence: TGTGCCAGCAGTTTATGGGTGGGGGGGCCAAGTGAGCAGTTCTTC. It is translated as CASSLWVGGPSEQFF. The chain carries TRBV27 and TRBJ2-1, with D possibly matching TRBD2 (7 bases). From germline, CDR1 is MNHEY and CDR2 SMNVEV (reference sequence). The CDR3 has 15 amino acids. V dropped 1 base and J dropped 9 bases, with 16 bases sitting between them.

The genes are TRBV11-2 and TRBJ2-3; D remains unclear. Trimming removed 4 bases at V and 2 bases at J, with 13 bases between. From germline, CDR1 is SGHAT and CDR2 FQNNGV. This CDR3 has 15 residues. The CDR3 reads CASSSQITYTDTQYF. The CDR3 nucleotides are TGTGCCAGCAGCTCACAGATAACCTACACAGATACGCAGTATTTT.

The rearrangement uses TRBV20-1 and TRBJ1-3; no clear D. V dropped 4 bases and J dropped 4 bases, with 5 bases sitting between them. Germline CDR1 DFQATT, CDR2 SNEGSKA (reference sequence). There are 11 residues in the CDR3. CDR3 protein: CSANSGNTIYF. The CDR3 DNA sequence: TGCAGTGCTAATTCAGGAAACACCATATATTTT.

To note about this clone: Other DNA variants within this sample encode the same CDR3. The chain joins TRBV5-1 to TRBJ1-6; 10 nucleotides line up with TRBD1. This CDR3 comprises 17 residues. Germline V gene lookup returns CDR1 SGHRS and CDR2 YFSETQ. V was clipped by 4 bases and J by 0 bases; unmatched bases: 4. The CDR3 nucleotides are TGCGCCAGCAGCCCGAGGACAGGGGGCTCCTATAATTCACCCCTCCACTTT. Translation: CASSPRTGGSYNSPLHF.

This clone was seen a handful of times. V and J are TRBV5-1 and TRBJ2-5; the D is unclear. Germline V gene sequence: CDR1 SGHRS, CDR2 YFSETQ. This CDR3 is built from 12 residues. Trimming shortened V by 2 bases and J by 5 bases, and 7 bases separated the two germline ends. The CDR3 reads CASSFDFETQYF. The CDR3 DNA reads as TGCGCCAGCAGCTTCGACTTTGAGACCCAGTACTTC.

This clone was found a few times. V usage is TRBV7-6 and J usage is TRBJ2-1; perhaps TRBD1 as D (5 bases). The CDR3 sequence is 17 residues long. Germline V gene sequence: CDR1 SGHVS, CDR2 FNYEAQ. V was trimmed by 5 bases and J by 8 bases, leaving 25 bases between them. Written as DNA, the CDR3 is TGTGCCAGCAGCCACATTTCCATGCAGGGCTGGGATGATGAGCAGTTCTTC. It translates to CASSHISMQGWDDEQFF.

The CDR3 DNA is TGCGCCAGCAGCTTGGGGTTGTATGCGGGGACTAACTATGGCTACACCTTC. This encodes CASSLGLYAGTNYGYTF. This sequence joins TRBV5-1 and TRBJ1-2; no clear D gene. Trimming removed 0 bases from V and 0 bases from J, with 15 bases in between. Germline V gives CDR1 SGHRS, CDR2 YFSETQ. The CDR3 sequence is 17 residues long. The full variable domain, its missing parts supplied by reference TRBV5-1 and TRBJ1-2, is KAGVTQTPRYLIKTRGQQVTLSCSPISGHRSVSWYQQTPGQGLQFLFEYFSETQRNKGNFPGRFSGRQFSNSRSEMNVSTLELGDSALYLCASSLGLYAGTNYGYTFGSGTRLTVV.

V usage is TRBV5-1 and J usage is TRBJ2-5; possibly TRBD1 for D (6 bases). This CDR3 region has 15 residues. Germline V gene lookup returns CDR1 SGHRS and CDR2 YFSETQ. Deletions cut 4 bases from V and 1 base from J, with 14 bases between. CDR3 region: CASSGQKSLQETQYF. CDR3 DNA sequence: TGCGCCAGCAGCGGACAGAAATCCCTCCAAGAGACCCAGTACTTC. Combining the CDR3 with reference TRBV5-1 and TRBJ2-5 gives the whole variable domain KAGVTQTPRYLIKTRGQQVTLSCSPISGHRSVSWYQQTPGQGLQFLFEYFSETQRNKGNFPGRFSGRQFSNSRSEMNVSTLELGDSALYLCASSGQKSLQETQYFGPGTRLLVL.

V is TRBV6-6 and J is TRBJ2-5, with TRBD1 matching over 9 bases. TRBJ2-7 matches the DNA end more closely, so the J call is doubtful. Looked up from germline, CDR1 is MNHNY and CDR2 is SVGAGI (reference sequence). CDR3 length: 15 residues. The CDR3 reads CASSSHGTGSYEQYF. The CDR3 coding sequence is TGTGCCAGCAGTTCCCACGGGACAGGGTCTTACGAGCAGTACTTC.

V usage is TRBV27 and J usage is TRBJ2-3; no reliable D call. Germline CDR1 is MNHEY and CDR2 is SMNVEV (reference sequence). The length of the CDR3 is 13 residues. With 5 bases removed from V and 2 bases from J, the gap between germline ends came to 8 bases. The CDR3 DNA reads as TGTGCCAGCAGTGTATGGAACACAGATACGCAGTATTTT. This sequence encodes CASSVWNTDTQYF.

The rearrangement joins TRBV5-8 to TRBJ2-5, with D maybe TRBD2 (7 bases). CDR3 size: 16 residues. V lost 0 bases, J lost 5 bases, and 17 bases lay in between. Germline loops: CDR1 SGHTS, CDR2 YDEGEE. The CDR3 sequence: CASSLVRWGGSETQYF. Written as DNA, the CDR3 is TGTGCCAGCAGCTTGGTCCGGTGGGGGGGCAGTGAGACCCAGTACTTC.

J is TRBJ2-1 and V is TRBV10-3, with D unclear. Trimming left V 10 bases short and J 6 bases short, with 19 bases between. The length of the CDR3 is 14 residues. Germline V gene lookup returns CDR1 ENHRY and CDR2 SYGVKD. The CDR3 region has the DNA TGTGCCACCCACCCTGTCCCCTCGAGCAATGAGCAGTTCTTC. This translates into CATHPVPSSNEQFF.

The rearrangement joins TRBV19 to TRBJ1-2, with TRBD1 as a possible D gene (5 bases). Trimming shortened V by 3 bases and J by 0 bases, and 14 bases separated the two germline ends. The CDR3 contains 16 residues. Germline CDR1 LNHDA, CDR2 SQIVND (reference sequence). The CDR3 coding sequence is TGTGCCAGTAGTATGGGCGACAGAAAGACTAACTATGGCTACACCTTC. It encodes CASSMGDRKTNYGYTF. The full variable domain, completed using reference TRBV19 and TRBJ1-2, is DGGITQSPKYLFRKEGQNVTLSCEQNLNHDAMYWYRQDPGQGLRLIYYSQIVNDFQKGDIAEGYSVSREKKESFPLTVTSAQKNPTAFYLCASSMGDRKTNYGYTFGSGTRLTVV.

The chain employs TRBV2 and TRBJ2-7; 7 nucleotides agree with TRBD2. V lost 4 bases, J lost 2 bases, and 2 bases stayed unmatched. The CDR3 contains 13 residues. Germline V gives CDR1 SNHLY, CDR2 FYNNEI. The DNA for the CDR3 is TGTGCCAGCAGTGGCGGGACTACCTACGAGCAGTACTTC. It yields the protein CASSGGTTYEQYF.

This clone was detected a few times. The chain couples TRBV7-8 to TRBJ1-1, with no clear D. The ends were cut back, 1 base at V and 3 bases at J, with 9 bases in the middle. The CDR3 covers 14 residues. The germline gives CDR1 SGHVS, CDR2 FQNEAQ. This chain's CDR3 is CASSLVGIDTEAFF. CDR3 DNA sequence: TGTGCCAGCAGCTTAGTGGGGATCGACACTGAAGCTTTCTTT.

The rearrangement joins TRBV28 to TRBJ1-2, with unresolved D. The germline V gene encodes CDR1 MDHEN and CDR2 SYDVKM. With 6 bases removed from V and 0 bases from J, the gap between germline ends came to 11 bases. The CDR3 has 14 amino acids. CDR3 protein: CASRGLGANYGYTF. The CDR3 DNA is TGTGCCAGCAGGGGTCTGGGTGCTAACTATGGCTACACCTTC.